This T cell receptor beta chain stems from a study of blood T cell repertoires in COVID-19 (dated by TCRdb to the early 2020s). Regarding the research as a whole: Collaborator samples came from the United States, Italy and Spain and covered acute and convalescent phases of COVID-19. The material from the prospective study consisted of cDNA or gDNA derived from T cells, B-cell-depleted T cells, or PBMCs. Deeply sampled blood TCRbeta repertoires from subjects exposed to, actively infected with, or recovered from COVID-19 were included in the dataset. The repertoires were released in a freely available public database intended as a resource for research on the immune response to SARS-CoV-2. Samples were obtained from the ongoing ImmuneRACE study (first 160 participants) and from approximately 1,200 subjects provided by 6 global collaborators. The sample metadata nearly always contained a de-identified subject ID, COVID-19 status, age in years and sex. HLA class I and class II types, where available, came from metadata supplied by the sample provider rather than from assay-based typing. General conclusions and limits of the study: The amount of clinical and demographic metadata varied by source and participant and was provided uncurated.

Collaborating institutions collected whole blood in K2EDTA tubes following their own protocols. For TCRbeta analysis, collaborator samples were shipped as frozen whole blood, as isolated PBMCs, or as DNA extracted from either sample type. From cysteine to phenylalanine, the CDR3 is 13 amino acids long. The only DNA kept is the CDR3, 39 bases in frame from the first base. Sequences SGHDT (CDR1) and YYEEEE (CDR2) are obtained from the germline V gene. V was cut back by 0 bases and J by 7 bases, leaving a gap of 8 bases between them. The immunoSEQ Assay, a bias-controlled multiplex PCR, was used to amplify TCRbeta CDR3 regions from genomic DNA. As for the authors' bioinformatics: Nucleated cell counts per sample were estimated from amplification of reference gene primers within the assay. To quantify the absolute abundance of each unique TCRbeta CDR3 rearrangement, sequence reads were collapsed and filtered. For each sample, productive Simpson clonality was calculated as the square root of Simpson's diversity index over productive rearrangements. Here the immuneACCESS table is served through TCRdb, limited to in-frame sequences with V and J called. Missing clones are a known gap in these copies; in checked studies unresolved V genes cover under half, and the rest lacks a known reason. V and J calls and clone size follow that table, whereas D and trimming were derived from the DNA. This sample holds fewer than 150,000 clones; around 88% were observed only once. The biggest ten clones account for around 26% of the sample.

As concerns this clone: It lacks a known antigen. Base qualities are not at hand, and no much larger clone is one base apart.

Sequenced sample: peripheral blood. The chain links TRBV5-6 with TRBJ1-5; the D gene cannot be resolved reliably. The receptor comes from a human donor in a cohort sampled during active COVID-19. The CDR3: CASSLGGAQPQHF. The base sequence is TGTGCCAGCAGCTTGGGGGGAGCCCAGCCCCAGCATTTT.